The clone carrying this T cell receptor beta chain was picked up a small number of times. Its antigen remains unknown. Germline CDR1 SGHAT, CDR2 FQNNGV. The CDR3 extends over 16 amino acids. V gave up 5 bases and J gave up 5 bases; unmatched junction bases: 7. Quantitative barcoded 5'-RACE was used to prepare TCR beta libraries. MiXCR was run by TCRdb on the 5' RACE reads, yielding one entry per CDR3 protein. The table lists under 300,000 distinct CDR3 sequences, 8.6% of them singletons. This sample is drawn from a study of CD8 T cells in ankylosing spondylitis. General observations from the study: A motif of 8 or 9 highly homologous TCR beta variants was seen as apparently characteristic of ankylosing spondylitis blood. Matched synovial fluid from ankylosing spondylitis patients was reported to be enriched for disease-linked clones.

The TCR sequence derives from a male donor with ankylosing spondylitis or in good health (not recorded which). The material sequenced was blood, either unsorted or a sorted T cell fraction (not recorded which). The rearrangement links TRBV11-2 to TRBJ2-2, with 11 nucleotides matching TRBD2. CDR3: CASSIVAGGRTGELFF. The DNA for the CDR3 is TGTGCCAGCAGCATAGTAGCGGGGGGGCGTACCGGGGAGCTGTTTTTT.